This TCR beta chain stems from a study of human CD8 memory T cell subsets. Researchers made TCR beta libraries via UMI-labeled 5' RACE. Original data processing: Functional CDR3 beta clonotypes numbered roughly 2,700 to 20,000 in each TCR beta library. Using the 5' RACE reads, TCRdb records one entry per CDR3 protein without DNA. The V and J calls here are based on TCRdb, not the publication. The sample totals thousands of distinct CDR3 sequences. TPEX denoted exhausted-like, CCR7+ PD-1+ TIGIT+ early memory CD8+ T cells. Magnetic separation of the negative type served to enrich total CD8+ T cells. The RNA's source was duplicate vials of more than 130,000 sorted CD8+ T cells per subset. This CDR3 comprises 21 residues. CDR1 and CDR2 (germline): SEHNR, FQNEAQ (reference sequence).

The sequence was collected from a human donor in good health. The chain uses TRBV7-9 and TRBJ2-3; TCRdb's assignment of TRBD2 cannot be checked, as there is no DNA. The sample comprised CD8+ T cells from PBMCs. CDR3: CASSSNGRVAGGKLSTDTQYF.